This record looks at one T cell receptor beta chain sequence and its context. The antigen remains unidentified. This entry belongs to a study of cytomegalovirus exposure and HLA in healthy donors. Study-wide results and limits: Presence/absence results assume similar sequencing depth per donor, which may not hold.

It was with 60 Vbeta and 13 Jbeta primers that the PCR ran. Sequencing was performed with immunoSEQ multiplex PCR; in TCRdb, only in-frame clones are kept and a portion is missing. This sample has about 110,000 clones, with roughly 80% found just once. V lost 3 bases, J lost 7 bases, and 6 bases stayed unmatched. The germline gives CDR1 LNHDA, CDR2 SQIVND (reference sequence). This CDR3 contains 14 residues. The TCR comes from a woman aged 45-60 years in good health and CMV-seropositive. The sequenced sample consisted of PBMCs. This chain uses TRBV19 with TRBJ1-5; 7 nucleotides match TRBD1. The CDR3 nucleotides are TGTGCCAGTAGTATTAGACAGGGATACCAGCCCCAGCATTTT. Its protein product is CASSIRQGYQPQHF.